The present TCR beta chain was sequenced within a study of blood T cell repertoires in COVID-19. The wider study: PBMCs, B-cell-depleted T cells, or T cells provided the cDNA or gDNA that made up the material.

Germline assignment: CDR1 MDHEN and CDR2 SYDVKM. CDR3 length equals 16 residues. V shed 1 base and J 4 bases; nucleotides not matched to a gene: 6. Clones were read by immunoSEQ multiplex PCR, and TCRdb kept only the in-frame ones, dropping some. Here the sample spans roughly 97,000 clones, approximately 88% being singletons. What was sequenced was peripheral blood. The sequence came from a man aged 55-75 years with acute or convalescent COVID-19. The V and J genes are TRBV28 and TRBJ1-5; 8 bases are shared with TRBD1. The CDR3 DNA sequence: TGTGCCAGCAGTTTATTTCGGGACAGGCAAAATCAGCCCCAGCATTTT. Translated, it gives CASSLFRDRQNQPQHF.